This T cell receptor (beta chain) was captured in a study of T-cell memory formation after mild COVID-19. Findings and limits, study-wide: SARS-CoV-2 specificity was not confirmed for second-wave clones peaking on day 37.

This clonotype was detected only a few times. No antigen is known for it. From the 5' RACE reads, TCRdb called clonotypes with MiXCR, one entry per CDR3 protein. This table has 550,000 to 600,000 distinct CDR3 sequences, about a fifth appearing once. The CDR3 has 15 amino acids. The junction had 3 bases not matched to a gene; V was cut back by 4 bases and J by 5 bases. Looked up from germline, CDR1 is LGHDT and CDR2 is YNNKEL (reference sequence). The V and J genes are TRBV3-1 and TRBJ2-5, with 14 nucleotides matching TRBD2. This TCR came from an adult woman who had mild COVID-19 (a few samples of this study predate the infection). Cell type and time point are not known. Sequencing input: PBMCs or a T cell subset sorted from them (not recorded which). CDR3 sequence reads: CASSPTSGGVETQYF. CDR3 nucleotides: TGTGCCAGCAGCCCGACTAGCGGGGGGGTTGAGACCCAGTACTTC.